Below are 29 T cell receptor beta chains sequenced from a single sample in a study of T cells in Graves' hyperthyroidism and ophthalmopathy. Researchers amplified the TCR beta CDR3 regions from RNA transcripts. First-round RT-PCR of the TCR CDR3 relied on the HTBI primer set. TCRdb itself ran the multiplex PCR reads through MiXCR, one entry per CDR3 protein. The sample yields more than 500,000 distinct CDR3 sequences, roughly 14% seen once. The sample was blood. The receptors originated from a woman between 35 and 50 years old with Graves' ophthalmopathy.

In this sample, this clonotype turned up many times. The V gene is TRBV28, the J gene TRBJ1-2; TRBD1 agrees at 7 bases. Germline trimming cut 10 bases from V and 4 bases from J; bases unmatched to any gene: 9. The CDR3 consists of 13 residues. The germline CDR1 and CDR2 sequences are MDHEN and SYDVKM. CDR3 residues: CAIHETGSYGYTF. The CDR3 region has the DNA TGTGCCATCCATGAGACAGGGAGCTATGGCTACACCTTC.

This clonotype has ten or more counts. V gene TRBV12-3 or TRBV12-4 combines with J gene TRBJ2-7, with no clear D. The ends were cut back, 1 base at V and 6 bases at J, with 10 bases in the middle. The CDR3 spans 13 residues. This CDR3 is CASSLGVFFEQYF. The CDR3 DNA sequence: TGTGCCAGCAGTTTAGGGGTTTTCTTCGAGCAGTACTTC.

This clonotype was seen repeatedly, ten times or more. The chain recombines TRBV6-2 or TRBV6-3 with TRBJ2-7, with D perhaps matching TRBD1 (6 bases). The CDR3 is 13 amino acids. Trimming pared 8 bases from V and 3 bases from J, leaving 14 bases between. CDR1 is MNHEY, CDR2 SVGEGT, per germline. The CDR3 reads CASGTGLVYEQYF. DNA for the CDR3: TGTGCCAGCGGAACAGGGTTGGTCTACGAGCAGTACTTC.

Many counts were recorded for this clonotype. Here the CDR3 reads CSVMNTEAFF. In nucleotides, the CDR3 is TGCAGCGTAATGAACACTGAAGCTTTCTTT. V and J are TRBV29-1 and TRBJ1-1; D is ambiguous. The CDR3 spans 10 residues. Germline V lookup: CDR1 SQVTM, CDR2 ANQGSEA. Trimming pared 6 bases from V and 0 bases from J, leaving 2 bases between.

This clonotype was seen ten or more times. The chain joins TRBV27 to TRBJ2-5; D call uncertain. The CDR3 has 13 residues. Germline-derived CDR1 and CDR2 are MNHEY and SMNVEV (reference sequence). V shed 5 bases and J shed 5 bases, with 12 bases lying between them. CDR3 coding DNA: TGTGCCAGCAGTGGTTGGAGTCACGAGACCCAGTACTTC. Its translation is CASSGWSHETQYF.

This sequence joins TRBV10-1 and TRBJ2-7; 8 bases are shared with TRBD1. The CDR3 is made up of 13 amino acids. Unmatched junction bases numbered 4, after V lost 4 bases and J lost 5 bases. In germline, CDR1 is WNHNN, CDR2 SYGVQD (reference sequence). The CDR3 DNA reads TGCGCCAGCAGTGTTGCAGGGGGCCACGAGCAGTACTTC. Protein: CASSVAGGHEQYF.

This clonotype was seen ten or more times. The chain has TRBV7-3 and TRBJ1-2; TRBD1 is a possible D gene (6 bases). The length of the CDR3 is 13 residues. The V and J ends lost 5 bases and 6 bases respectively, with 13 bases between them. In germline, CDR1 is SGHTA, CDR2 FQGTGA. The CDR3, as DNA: TGTGCCAGCAGCCAAGGGGGGGCGGATGGCTACACCTTC. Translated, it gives CASSQGGADGYTF.

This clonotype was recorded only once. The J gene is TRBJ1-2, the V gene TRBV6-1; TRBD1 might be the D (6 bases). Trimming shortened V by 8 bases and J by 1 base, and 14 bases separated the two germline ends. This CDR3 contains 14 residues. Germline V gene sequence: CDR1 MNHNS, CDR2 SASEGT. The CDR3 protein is CASLEAGVNYGYTF. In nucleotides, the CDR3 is TGTGCCAGCCTGGAGGCAGGGGTTAACTATGGCTACACCTTC.

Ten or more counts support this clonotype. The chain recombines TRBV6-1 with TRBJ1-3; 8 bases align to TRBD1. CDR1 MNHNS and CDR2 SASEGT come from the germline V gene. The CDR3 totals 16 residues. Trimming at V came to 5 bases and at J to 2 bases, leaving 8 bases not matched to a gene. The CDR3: CASSPRPDRAGNTIYF. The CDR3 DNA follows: TGTGCCAGCAGTCCCCGCCCGGACAGGGCTGGAAACACCATATATTTT.

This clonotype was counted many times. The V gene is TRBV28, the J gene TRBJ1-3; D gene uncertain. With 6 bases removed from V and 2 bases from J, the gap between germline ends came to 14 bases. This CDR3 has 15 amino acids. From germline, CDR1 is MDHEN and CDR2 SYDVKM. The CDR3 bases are TGTGCCAGCAGCTCCACGGGGAGGGCTGGAAACACCATATATTTT. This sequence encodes CASSSTGRAGNTIYF.

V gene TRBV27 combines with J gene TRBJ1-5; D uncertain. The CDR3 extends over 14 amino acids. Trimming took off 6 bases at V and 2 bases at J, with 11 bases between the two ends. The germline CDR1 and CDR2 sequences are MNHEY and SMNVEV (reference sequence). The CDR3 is CASRQFGGNQPQHF. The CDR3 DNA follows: TGTGCCAGCAGACAATTTGGGGGCAATCAGCCCCAGCATTTT.

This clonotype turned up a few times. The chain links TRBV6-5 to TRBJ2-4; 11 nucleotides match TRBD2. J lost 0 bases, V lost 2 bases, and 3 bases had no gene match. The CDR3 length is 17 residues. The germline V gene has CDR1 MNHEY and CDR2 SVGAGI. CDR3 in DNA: TGTGCCAGCAGTTACCTGGGGACTAGCGGAGCCAAAAACATTCAGTACTTC. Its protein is CASSYLGTSGAKNIQYF.

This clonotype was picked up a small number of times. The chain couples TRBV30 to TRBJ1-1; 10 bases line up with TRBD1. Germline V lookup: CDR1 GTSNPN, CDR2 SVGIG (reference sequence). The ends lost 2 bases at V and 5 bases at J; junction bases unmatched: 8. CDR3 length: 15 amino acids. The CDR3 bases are TGTGCCTGGAGTCAGGTGGGACAGGGGAGGACTGAAGCTTTCTTT. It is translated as CAWSQVGQGRTEAFF.

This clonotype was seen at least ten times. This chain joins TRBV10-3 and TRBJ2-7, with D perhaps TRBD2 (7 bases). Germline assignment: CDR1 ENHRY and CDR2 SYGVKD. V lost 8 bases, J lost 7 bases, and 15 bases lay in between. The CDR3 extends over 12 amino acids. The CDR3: CAIGGGGGEQYF. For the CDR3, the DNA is TGTGCCATCGGAGGCGGGGGCGGTGAGCAGTACTTC.

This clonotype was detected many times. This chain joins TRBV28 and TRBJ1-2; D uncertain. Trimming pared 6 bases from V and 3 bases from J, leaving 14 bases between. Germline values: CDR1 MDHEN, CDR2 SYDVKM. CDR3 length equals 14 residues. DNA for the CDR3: TGTGCCAGCAGCTCGAGGACGGGGTACTATGGCTACACCTTC. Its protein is CASSSRTGYYGYTF.

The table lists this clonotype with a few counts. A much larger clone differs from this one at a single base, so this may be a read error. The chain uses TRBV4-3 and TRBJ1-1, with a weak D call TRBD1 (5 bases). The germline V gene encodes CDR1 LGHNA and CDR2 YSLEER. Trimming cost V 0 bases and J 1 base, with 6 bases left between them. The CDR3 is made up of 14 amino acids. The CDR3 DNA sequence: TGCGCCAGCAGCCAAGACAGGGCGAACACTGAAGCTTTCTTT. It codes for CASSQDRANTEAFF.

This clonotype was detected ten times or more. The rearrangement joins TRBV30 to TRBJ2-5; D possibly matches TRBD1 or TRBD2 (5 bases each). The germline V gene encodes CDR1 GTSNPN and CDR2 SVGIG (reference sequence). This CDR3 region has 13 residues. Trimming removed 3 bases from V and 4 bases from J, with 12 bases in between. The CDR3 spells CAWRRQGVETQYF. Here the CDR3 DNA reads TGTGCCTGGAGGCGGCAGGGAGTAGAGACCCAGTACTTC.

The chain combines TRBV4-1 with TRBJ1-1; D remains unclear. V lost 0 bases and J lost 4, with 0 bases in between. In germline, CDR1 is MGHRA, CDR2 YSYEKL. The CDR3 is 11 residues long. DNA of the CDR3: TGCGCCAGCAGCCAAGACACTGAAGCTTTCTTT. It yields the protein CASSQDTEAFF.

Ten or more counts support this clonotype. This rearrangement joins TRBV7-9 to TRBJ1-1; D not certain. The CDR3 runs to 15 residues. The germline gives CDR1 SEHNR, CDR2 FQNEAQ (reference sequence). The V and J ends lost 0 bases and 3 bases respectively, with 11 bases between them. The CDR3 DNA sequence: TGTGCCAGCAGCTTAGCGGCCGGCGGGCACACTGAAGCTTTCTTT. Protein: CASSLAAGGHTEAFF.

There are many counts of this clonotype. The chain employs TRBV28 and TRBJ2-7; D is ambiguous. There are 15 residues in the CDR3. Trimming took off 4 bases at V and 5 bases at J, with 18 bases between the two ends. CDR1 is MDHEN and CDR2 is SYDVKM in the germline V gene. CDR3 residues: CASSSVTYALDEQYF. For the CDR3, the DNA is TGTGCCAGCAGTTCCGTTACTTACGCGCTTGACGAGCAGTACTTC.

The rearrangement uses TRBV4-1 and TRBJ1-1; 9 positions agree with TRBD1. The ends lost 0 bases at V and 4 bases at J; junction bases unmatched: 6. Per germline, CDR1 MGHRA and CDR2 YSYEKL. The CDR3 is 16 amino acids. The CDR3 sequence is CASSQDPPGQGTEAFF. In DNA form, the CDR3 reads TGCGCCAGCAGCCAAGATCCCCCGGGACAGGGCACTGAAGCTTTCTTT.

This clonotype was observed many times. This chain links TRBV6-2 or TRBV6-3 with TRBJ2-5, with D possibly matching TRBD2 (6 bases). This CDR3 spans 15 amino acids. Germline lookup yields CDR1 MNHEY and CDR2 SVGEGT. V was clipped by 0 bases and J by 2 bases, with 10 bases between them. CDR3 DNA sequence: TGTGCCAGCAGTTACTCGAGACTAGTTCAAGAGACCCAGTACTTC. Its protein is CASSYSRLVQETQYF.

The CDR3 loop reads CASSPSRGYEQYF. In DNA form, the CDR3 reads TGTGCCAGTAGTCCCTCCAGGGGGTACGAGCAGTACTTC. The V and J genes are TRBV19 and TRBJ2-7, with TRBD1 matching over 7 bases. The CDR3 consists of 13 residues. V dropped 5 bases and J dropped 4; count of bases not matched to a gene: 5. Germline lookup yields CDR1 LNHDA and CDR2 SQIVND (reference sequence).

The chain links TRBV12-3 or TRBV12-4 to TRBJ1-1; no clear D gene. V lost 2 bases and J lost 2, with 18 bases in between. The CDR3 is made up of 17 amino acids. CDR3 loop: CASSLWRWAEGNTEAFF. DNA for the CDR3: TGTGCCAGCAGTTTATGGAGGTGGGCGGAGGGCAACACTGAAGCTTTCTTT.

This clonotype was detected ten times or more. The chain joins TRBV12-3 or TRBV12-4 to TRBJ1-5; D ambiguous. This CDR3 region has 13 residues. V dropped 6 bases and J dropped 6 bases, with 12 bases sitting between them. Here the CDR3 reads CASSLGSIQPQHF. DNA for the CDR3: TGTGCCAGCAGCCTAGGGTCGATTCAGCCCCAGCATTTT.

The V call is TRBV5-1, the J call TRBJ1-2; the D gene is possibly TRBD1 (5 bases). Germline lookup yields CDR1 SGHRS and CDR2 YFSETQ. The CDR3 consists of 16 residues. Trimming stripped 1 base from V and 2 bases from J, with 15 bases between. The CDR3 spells CASSLNPYQGNYGYTF. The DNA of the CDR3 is TGCGCCAGCAGCTTGAACCCCTACCAGGGAAACTATGGCTACACCTTC.

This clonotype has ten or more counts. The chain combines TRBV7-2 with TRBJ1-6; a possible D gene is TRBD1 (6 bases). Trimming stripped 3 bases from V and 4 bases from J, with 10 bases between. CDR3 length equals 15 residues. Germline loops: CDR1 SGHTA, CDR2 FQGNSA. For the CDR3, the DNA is TGTGCCAGCAGCTTCCAGGGACAATATAATTCACCCCTCCACTTT. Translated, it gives CASSFQGQYNSPLHF.

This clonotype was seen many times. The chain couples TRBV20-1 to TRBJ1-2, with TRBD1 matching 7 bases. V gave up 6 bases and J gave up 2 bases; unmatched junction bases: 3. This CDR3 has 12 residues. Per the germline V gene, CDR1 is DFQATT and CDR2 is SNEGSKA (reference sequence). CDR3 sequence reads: CSAEGQNYGYTF. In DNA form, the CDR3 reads TGCAGTGCGGAGGGACAGAACTATGGCTACACCTTC.

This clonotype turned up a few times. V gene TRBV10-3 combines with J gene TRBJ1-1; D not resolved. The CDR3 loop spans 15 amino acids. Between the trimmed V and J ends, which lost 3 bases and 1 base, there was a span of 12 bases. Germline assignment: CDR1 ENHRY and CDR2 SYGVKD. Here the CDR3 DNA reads TGTGCCATCAGTGAAGTCGACCAGGCGAACACTGAAGCTTTCTTT. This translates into CAISEVDQANTEAFF.